This T cell receptor beta chain was sequenced for a study of technical replicates of blood from several donors. Sequenced by immunoSEQ multiplex PCR; TCRdb stores in-frame clones only, minus some. The sample lists over 55,000 clones; about 95% were seen once. The sequence came from a human donor in good health. Some clones in this sample may be carry-over from other donors' samples. Input material: PBMCs.

The CDR3 loop reads CASSFQGAGETQYF. In DNA form, the CDR3 reads TGTGCCAGCAGCTTTCAGGGGGCGGGGGAGACCCAGTACTTC. The chain carries TRBV7-9 and TRBJ2-5; 8 bases are shared with TRBD1. The CDR3 spans 14 residues. The V gene's germline CDR1 is SEHNR and CDR2 FQNEAQ (reference sequence). J gave up 5 bases and V 3 bases, and 5 bases lay outside the gene matches.